This T cell receptor beta chain was observed in a study of cytomegalovirus exposure and HLA in healthy donors. 60 Vbeta and 13 Jbeta primers were used in PCR. In the original processing: It was a later analysis that counted roughly 80 million unique TCR beta chains, of which roughly 11 million were shared. The repertoire was sequenced with immunoSEQ multiplex PCR; TCRdb's copy has only in-frame clones and lacks some. Clone size and V and J calls were adopted from that table, with D and trimming inferred from the DNA. The table has approximately 140,000 clones, around 79% seen once. This clone has more than one count but fewer than ten. An end of the junction differs from the germline gene, which may be a read error. The germline V gene has CDR1 SSHAT and CDR2 FNYEAQ (reference sequence). The CDR3 contains 15 residues.

J is TRBJ2-3 and V is TRBV7-7, with 11 bases matching TRBD2. The receptor's source is a male donor in good health and CMV-seronegative. Sample: PBMCs. The CDR3 bases are TGTGCTAGCAGCTTAGAGACTAGCGGGGAAGATACGCAGTATTTT. This translates into CASSLETSGEDTQYF.